This TCR beta chain was profiled in a study of cytomegalovirus exposure and HLA in healthy donors. Study-wide points: In a later analysis, a genetic analysis reported fewer productive-TCR N-insertions in an Asian-associated ancestry cluster than the cohort average.

Use of 60 Vbeta and 13 Jbeta primers characterized the PCR. TCRdb's table, derived via immunoSEQ multiplex PCR, lists solely in-frame clones and lacks some. The profile covers 150,000 to 200,000 clones, with 85% to 90% appearing a single time and more than 1.5% taken by the ten largest. V shed 6 bases, J shed 4 bases, and the junction held 8 bases outside the gene matches. CDR1 and CDR2 from the germline V gene are SQVTM and ANQGSEA. This CDR3 spans 14 amino acids. With regard to this clone: Its antigen is unidentified.

J is TRBJ2-3 and V is TRBV29-1; TRBD2 aligns across 9 bases. The TCR originated in a woman aged 18-30 years in good health and CMV-seronegative. The specimen sequenced was PBMCs. CDR3 sequence (DNA): TGCAGCGTGGGACTAGCCCTCCCCTCAGATACGCAGTATTTT. As protein: CSVGLALPSDTQYF.